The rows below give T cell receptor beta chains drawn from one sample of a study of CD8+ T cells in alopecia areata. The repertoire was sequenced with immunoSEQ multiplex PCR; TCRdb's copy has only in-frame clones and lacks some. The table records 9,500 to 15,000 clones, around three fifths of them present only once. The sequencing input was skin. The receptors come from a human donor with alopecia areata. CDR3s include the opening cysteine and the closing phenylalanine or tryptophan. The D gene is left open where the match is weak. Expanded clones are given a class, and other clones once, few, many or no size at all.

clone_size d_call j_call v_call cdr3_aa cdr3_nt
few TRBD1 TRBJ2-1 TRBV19 CASNHGTGGRNEQFF TGTGCCAGTAACCACGGGACAGGGGGTAGGAATGAGCAGTTCTTC
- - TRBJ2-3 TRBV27 CASSLKAGSTDTQYF TGTGCCAGCAGTTTAAAGGCGGGGTCCACAGATACGCAGTATTTT
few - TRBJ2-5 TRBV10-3 CAISESSAGGQETQYF TGTGCCATCAGTGAGTCGTCTGCAGGGGGGCAAGAGACCCAGTACTTC
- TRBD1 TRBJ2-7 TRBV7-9 CASSWYPMDRAHEQYF TGTGCCAGCAGCTGGTACCCTATGGACAGGGCACACGAGCAGTACTTC
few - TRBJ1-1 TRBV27 CASSLIGGEAFF TGTGCCAGCAGTTTGATCGGGGGAGAAGCTTTCTTT
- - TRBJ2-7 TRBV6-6 CASSYWLGTYEQYF TGTGCCAGCAGTTATTGGTTGGGAACCTACGAGCAGTACTTC
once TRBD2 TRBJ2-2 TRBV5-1 CASSLFSSGRADTGELFF TGCGCCAGCAGCTTGTTTTCTAGCGGGAGGGCCGACACCGGGGAGCTGTTTTTT
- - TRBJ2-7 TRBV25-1 CASSDNPRLGNPSYEQYF TGTGCCAGCAGTGATAATCCGCGATTAGGAAACCCATCCTACGAGCAGTACTTC
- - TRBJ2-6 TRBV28 CASRRTIRDGSGANVLTF TGTGCCAGCAGACGTACGATAAGGGATGGTTCTGGGGCCAACGTCCTGACTTTC
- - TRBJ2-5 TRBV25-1 CASSEGGNQETQYF TGTGCCAGCAGTGAAGGGGGGAACCAAGAGACCCAGTACTTC
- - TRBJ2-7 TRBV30 CAWSGRSAYEQYF TGTGCCTGGAGCGGTAGGAGTGCCTACGAGCAGTACTTC
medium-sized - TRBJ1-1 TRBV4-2 CASSQDLRQVGTEAFF TGTGCCAGCAGCCAAGATTTAAGGCAGGTTGGGACTGAAGCTTTCTTT
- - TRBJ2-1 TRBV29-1 CSVVDPRGVYNEQFF TGCAGCGTAGTGGACCCTAGGGGGGTTTACAATGAGCAGTTCTTC
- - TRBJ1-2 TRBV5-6 CASSFSQPGYTF TGTGCCAGCAGCTTTTCCCAGCCTGGCTACACCTTC
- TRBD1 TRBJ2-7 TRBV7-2 CASSLSPWDSYEQYF TGTGCCAGCAGCTTATCGCCTTGGGACAGCTACGAGCAGTACTTC
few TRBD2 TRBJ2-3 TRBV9 CASSGRDYRQGTQYF TGTGCCAGCAGCGGGCGGGACTACCGGCAAGGAACGCAGTATTTT
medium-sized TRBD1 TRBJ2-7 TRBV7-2 CASSLTGDRRAYEQYF TGTGCCAGCAGCCTTACCGGGGACAGGCGAGCGTACGAGCAGTACTTC
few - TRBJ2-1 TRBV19 CASSIRDWQFF TGTGCCAGTAGTATCCGGGACTGGCAGTTCTTC
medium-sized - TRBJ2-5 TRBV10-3 CAISESGSKETQYF TGTGCCATCAGTGAGTCGGGAAGTAAAGAGACCCAGTACTTC
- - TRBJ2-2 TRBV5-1 CASQTWTANTGELFF TGCGCCAGCCAAACTTGGACAGCGAACACCGGGGAGCTGTTTTTT
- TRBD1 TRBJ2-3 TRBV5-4 CASSSSTGTGVTDTQYF TGTGCCAGCAGCTCGTCCACCGGGACAGGGGTTACAGATACGCAGTATTTT
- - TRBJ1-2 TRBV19 CASSAYQDYGYTF TGTGCCAGTAGTGCGTATCAGGACTATGGCTACACCTTC
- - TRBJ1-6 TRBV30 CAWSVPSGYNSPLHF TGTGCCTGGAGTGTACCCTCAGGGTACAATTCACCCCTCCACTTT
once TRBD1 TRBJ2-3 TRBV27 CASSPRTGSTDTQYF TGTGCCAGCAGTCCAAGGACAGGTAGCACAGATACGCAGTATTTT
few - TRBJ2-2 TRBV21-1 CASSKRLAGGMASPGELFF TGTGCCAGCAGCAAAAGGCTAGCGGGGGGGATGGCATCTCCCGGGGAGCTGTTTTTT
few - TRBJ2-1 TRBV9 CASSWGRGDNEQFF TGTGCCAGCAGCTGGGGCAGGGGAGACAATGAGCAGTTCTTC
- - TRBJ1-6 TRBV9 CASSVDGTENSPLHF TGTGCCAGCAGCGTAGATGGGACCGAGAATTCACCCCTCCACTTT
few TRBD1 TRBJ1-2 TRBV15 CATSREGTGHGYTF TGTGCCACCAGCAGAGAAGGGACAGGGCATGGCTACACCTTC